This TCR beta chain was identified during a study of blood T cells in healthy people across ages. Peripheral blood from each donor was collected in a volume of 9.5 to 10 milliliters. PCR was performed a second time for roughly 7 to 11 cycles using a sample-barcoded 5' primer and a J-beta primer mix. Any given sample supplied a minimum of 3 million CDR3-containing paired-end reads. TCRdb redid the calling of the 5' RACE reads with MiXCR, one entry per CDR3 protein. The table lists hundreds of thousands of distinct CDR3 sequences, more than 40% of them singletons. V was cut by 5 bases and J by 5 bases, with 13 bases left in between. This CDR3 comprises 15 residues.

The gene calls are TRBV12-3 or TRBV12-4 and TRBJ1-6; TRBD1 might be the D (5 bases). Source material: blood. The sequence was collected from a woman between 55 and 75 years old in good health. This CDR3 is CASSPRGTNNSPLHF. The CDR3 coding sequence is TGTGCCAGCAGTCCCCGGGGCACAAATAATTCACCCCTCCACTTT.